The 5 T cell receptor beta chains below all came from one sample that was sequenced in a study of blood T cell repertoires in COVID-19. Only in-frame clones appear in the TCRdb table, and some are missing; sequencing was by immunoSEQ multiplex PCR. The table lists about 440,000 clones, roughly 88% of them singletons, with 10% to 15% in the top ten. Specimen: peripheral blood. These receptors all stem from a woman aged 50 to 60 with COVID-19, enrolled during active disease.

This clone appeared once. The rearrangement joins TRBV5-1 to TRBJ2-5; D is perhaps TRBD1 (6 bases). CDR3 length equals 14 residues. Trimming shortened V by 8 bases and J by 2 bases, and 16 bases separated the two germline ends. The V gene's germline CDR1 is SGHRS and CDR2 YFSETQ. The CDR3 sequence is CARGVDRRQETQYF. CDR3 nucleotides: TGCGCCAGAGGAGTTGACAGGAGACAAGAGACCCAGTACTTC.

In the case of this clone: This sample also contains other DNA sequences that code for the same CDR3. DNA of the CDR3: TGTGCCAGCAGCCAAGGTGCAGGGACCGGGGAGCTGTTTTTT. This sequence encodes CASSQGAGTGELFF. The rearrangement uses TRBV3-1 (or the pseudogene TRBV3-2) and TRBJ2-2; the D gene is possibly TRBD1 (5 bases). Germline-derived CDR1 and CDR2 are LGHDT and YNNKEL (reference sequence). The V and J ends lost 1 base and 5 bases respectively, with 8 bases between them. The CDR3 has 14 amino acids.

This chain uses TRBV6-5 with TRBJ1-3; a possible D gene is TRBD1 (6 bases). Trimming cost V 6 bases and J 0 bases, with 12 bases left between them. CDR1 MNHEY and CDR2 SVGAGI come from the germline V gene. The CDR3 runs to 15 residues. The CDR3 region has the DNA TGTGCCAGCAGCCGAGGACAGAGCTCTGGAAACACCATATATTTT. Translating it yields CASSRGQSSGNTIYF.

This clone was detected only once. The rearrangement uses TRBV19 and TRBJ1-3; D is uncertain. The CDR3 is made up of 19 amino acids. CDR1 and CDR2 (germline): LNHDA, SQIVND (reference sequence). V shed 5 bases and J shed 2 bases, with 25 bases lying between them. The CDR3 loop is CASSLIVGRWQTAGNTIYF. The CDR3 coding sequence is TGTGCCAGTAGTTTGATAGTGGGGAGATGGCAGACGGCTGGAAACACCATATATTTT.

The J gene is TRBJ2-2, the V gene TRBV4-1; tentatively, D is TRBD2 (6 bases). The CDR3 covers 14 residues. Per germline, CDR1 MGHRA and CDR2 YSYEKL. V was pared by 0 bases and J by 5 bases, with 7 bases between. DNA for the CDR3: TGCGCCAGCAGCCAAGATGGGGGGACCGGGGAGCTGTTTTTT. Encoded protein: CASSQDGGTGELFF.